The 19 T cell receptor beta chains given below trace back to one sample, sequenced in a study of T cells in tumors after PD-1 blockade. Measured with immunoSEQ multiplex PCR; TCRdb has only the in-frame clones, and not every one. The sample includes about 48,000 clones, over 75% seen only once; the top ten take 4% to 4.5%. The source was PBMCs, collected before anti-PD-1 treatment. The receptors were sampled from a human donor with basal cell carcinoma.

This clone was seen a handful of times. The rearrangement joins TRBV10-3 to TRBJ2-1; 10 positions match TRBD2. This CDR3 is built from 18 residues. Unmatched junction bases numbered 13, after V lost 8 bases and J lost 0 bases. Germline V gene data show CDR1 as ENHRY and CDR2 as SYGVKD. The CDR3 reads CAIAGSLAGTFSYNEQFF. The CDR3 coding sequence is TGTGCCATCGCCGGTTCACTAGCGGGGACCTTCTCCTACAATGAGCAGTTCTTC.

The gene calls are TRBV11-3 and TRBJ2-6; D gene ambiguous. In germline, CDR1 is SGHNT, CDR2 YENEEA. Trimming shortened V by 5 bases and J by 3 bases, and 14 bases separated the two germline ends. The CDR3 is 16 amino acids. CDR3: CASSLSFSGGANVLTF. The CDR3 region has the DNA TGTGCCAGCAGCCTGTCTTTTAGTGGTGGGGCCAACGTCCTGACTTTC.

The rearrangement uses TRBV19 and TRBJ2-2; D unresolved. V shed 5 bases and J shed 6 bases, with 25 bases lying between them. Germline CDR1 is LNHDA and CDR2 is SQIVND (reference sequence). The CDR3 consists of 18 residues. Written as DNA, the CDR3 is TGTGCCAGTAGTCCCCCCCGGGTGACTTTCACCCGGGCCGGGGAGCTGTTTTTT. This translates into CASSPPRVTFTRAGELFF.

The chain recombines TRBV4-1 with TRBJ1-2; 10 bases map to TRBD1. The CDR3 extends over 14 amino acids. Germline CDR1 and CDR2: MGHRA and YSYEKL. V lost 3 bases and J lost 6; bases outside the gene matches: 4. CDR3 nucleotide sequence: TGCGCCAGCAGCCATCGGGACAGGGGTAATGGCTACACCTTC. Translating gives CASSHRDRGNGYTF.

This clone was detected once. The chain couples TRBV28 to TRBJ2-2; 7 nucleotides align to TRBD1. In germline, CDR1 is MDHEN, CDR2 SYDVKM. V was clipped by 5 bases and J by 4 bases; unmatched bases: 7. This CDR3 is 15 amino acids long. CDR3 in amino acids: CASSLITGATGELFF. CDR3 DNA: TGTGCCAGCAGTCTCATAACAGGGGCCACCGGGGAGCTGTTTTTT.

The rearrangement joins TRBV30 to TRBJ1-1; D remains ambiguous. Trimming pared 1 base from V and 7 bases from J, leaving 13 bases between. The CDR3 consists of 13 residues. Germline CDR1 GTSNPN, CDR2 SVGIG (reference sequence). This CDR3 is CAWSGFKAGEAFF. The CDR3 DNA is TGTGCCTGGAGTGGCTTCAAAGCGGGTGAAGCTTTCTTT.

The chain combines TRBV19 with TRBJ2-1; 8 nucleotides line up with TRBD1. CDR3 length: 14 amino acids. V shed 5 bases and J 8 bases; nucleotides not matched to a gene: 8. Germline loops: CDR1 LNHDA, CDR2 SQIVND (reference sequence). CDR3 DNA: TGTGCCAGTAGTTTCTCCAGGGGGCGCGATGAGCAGTTCTTC. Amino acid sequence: CASSFSRGRDEQFF.

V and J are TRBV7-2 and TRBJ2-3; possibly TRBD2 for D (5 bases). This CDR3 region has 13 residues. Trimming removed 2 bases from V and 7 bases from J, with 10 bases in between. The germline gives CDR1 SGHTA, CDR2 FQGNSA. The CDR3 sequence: CASSLPSRYTQYF. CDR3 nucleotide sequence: TGTGCCAGCAGCTTACCTAGCCGGTATACGCAGTATTTT.

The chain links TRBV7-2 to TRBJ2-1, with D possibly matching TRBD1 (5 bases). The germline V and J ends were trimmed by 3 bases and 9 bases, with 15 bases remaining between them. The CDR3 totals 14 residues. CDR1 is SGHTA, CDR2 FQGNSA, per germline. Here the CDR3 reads CASSFGASQGEQFF. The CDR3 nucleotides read TGTGCCAGCAGCTTCGGTGCAAGTCAGGGTGAGCAGTTCTTC. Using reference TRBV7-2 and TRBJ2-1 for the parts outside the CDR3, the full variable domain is GAGVSQSPSNKVTEKGKDVELRCDPISGHTALYWYRQSLGQGLEFLIYFQGNSAPDKSGLPSDRFSAERTGGSVSTLTIQRTQQEDSAVYLCASSFGASQGEQFFGPGTRLTVL.

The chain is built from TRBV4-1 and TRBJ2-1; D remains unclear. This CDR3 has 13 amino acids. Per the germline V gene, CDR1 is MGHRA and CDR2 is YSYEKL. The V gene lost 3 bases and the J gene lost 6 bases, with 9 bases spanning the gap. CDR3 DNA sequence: TGCGCCAGCAGCCATTTCAGAAGCAATGAGCAGTTCTTC. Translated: CASSHFRSNEQFF.

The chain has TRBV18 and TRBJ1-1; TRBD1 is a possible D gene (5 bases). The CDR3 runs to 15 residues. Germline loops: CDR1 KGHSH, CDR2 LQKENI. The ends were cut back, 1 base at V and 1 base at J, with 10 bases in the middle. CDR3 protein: CASSPQERGNTEAFF. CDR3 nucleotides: TGTGCCAGCTCACCACAAGAGAGGGGGAACACTGAAGCTTTCTTT.

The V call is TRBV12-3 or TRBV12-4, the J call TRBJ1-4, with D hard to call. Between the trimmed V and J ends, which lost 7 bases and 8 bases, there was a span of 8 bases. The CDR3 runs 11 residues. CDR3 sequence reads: CASTNSEKLFF. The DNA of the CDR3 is TGTGCCAGCACCAATTCCGAAAAACTGTTTTTT.

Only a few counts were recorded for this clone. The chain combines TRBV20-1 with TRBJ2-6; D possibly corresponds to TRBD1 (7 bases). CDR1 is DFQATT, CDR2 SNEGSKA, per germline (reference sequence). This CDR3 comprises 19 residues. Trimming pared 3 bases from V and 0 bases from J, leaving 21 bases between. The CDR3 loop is CSASSLWGDSSSGANVLTF. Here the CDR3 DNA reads TGCAGTGCTAGTTCCCTTTGGGGGGACAGCAGCTCTGGGGCCAACGTCCTGACTTTC.

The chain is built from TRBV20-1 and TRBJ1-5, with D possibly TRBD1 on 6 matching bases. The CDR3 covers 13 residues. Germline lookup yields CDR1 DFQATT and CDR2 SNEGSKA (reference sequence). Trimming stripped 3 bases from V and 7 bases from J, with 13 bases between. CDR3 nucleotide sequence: TGCAGTGCTAGTTTGGGGGCTGGACAGCCCCAGCATTTT. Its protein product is CSASLGAGQPQHF.

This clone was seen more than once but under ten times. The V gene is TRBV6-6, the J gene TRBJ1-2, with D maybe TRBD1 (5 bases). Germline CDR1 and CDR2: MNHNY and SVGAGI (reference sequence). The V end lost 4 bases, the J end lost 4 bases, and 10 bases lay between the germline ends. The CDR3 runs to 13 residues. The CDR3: CASSFGTAYGYTF. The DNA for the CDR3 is TGTGCCAGCAGTTTCGGGACCGCCTATGGCTACACCTTC.

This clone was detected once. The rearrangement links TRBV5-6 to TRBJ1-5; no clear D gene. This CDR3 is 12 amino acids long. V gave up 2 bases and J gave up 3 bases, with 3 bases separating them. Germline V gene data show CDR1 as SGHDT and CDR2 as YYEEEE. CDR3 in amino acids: CASSFVNQPQHF. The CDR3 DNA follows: TGTGCCAGCAGCTTCGTCAATCAGCCCCAGCATTTT.

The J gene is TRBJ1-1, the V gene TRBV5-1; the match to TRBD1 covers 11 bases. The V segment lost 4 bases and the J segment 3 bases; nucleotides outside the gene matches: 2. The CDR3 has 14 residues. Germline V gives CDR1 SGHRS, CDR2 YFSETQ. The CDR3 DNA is TGCGCCAGCAGCCAGGACAGGGGGCACACTGAAGCTTTCTTT. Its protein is CASSQDRGHTEAFF.

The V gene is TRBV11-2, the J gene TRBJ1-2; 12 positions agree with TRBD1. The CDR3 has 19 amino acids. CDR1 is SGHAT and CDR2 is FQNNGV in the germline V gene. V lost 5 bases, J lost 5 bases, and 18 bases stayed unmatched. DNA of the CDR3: TGTGCCAGCAGCACGATTCGCCTATGGGACAGGGGGCAGGCTTATGGCTACACCTTC. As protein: CASSTIRLWDRGQAYGYTF.

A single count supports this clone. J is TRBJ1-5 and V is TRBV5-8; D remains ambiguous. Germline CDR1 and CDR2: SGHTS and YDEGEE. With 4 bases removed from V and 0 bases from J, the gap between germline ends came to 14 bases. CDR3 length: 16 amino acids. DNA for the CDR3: TGTGCCAGCAGCCGACCGACGGGGTATAGCAATCAGCCCCAGCATTTT. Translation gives CASSRPTGYSNQPQHF.